The 30 T cell receptor beta chains below come from one sample, sequenced in a study of T cell responses to AZD1222 COVID-19 vaccine. Profiling relied on immunoSEQ multiplex PCR, and the TCRdb table lists in-frame clones only, not all of them. The sample consists of 95,000 to 150,000 clones, approximately 85% of them appearing once. Material: peripheral blood, obtained on day 0 of AZD1222 vaccination. The receptors come from an adult in good health.

This clone has only one observation. The gene calls are TRBV3-1 (or the pseudogene TRBV3-2) and TRBJ2-7; no reliable D call. The V end was cut by 4 bases, the J end by 0 bases, with 10 bases between. This CDR3 has 14 residues. Germline loops: CDR1 LGHDT, CDR2 YNNKEL (reference sequence). The CDR3 region is CASSPRADSYEQYF. The CDR3 DNA reads as TGTGCCAGCAGCCCCCGGGCCGACTCCTACGAGCAGTACTTC.

This chain links TRBV18 with TRBJ2-3, with 7 bases matching TRBD2. The CDR3 is 15 residues long. V shed 1 base and J 2 bases; nucleotides not matched to a gene: 3. Germline loops: CDR1 KGHSH, CDR2 LQKENI. CDR3 sequence reads: CASSPLAGNTDTQYF. The CDR3 DNA is TGTGCCAGCTCACCACTAGCGGGCAACACAGATACGCAGTATTTT.

Many counts were recorded for this clone. The V and J genes are TRBV5-1 and TRBJ2-7, with 7 bases lining up with TRBD1. J was trimmed by 3 bases and V by 5 bases; bases with no gene match: 8. Germline V lookup: CDR1 SGHRS, CDR2 YFSETQ. CDR3 length: 14 residues. CDR3 loop: CASSSGTVNYEQYF. Written as DNA, the CDR3 is TGCGCCAGCAGTTCCGGGACAGTCAACTACGAGCAGTACTTC.

The chain carries TRBV29-1 and TRBJ2-5, with 9 bases identical to TRBD1. The ends lost 5 bases at V and 4 bases at J; junction bases unmatched: 8. Germline CDR1 reads SQVTM; CDR2 reads ANQGSEA. The CDR3 is 14 residues long. The CDR3 coding sequence is TGCAGCGTTTCGTCACAGGGGGCCCGAGAGACCCAGTACTTC. Its protein product is CSVSSQGARETQYF.

This clone was found once. The V and J genes are TRBV13 and TRBJ2-1; 8 bases line up with TRBD1. The CDR3 spans 15 residues. The germline V gene encodes CDR1 PRHDT and CDR2 FYEKMQ (reference sequence). With V trimmed by 9 bases and J by 3 bases, 10 bases remained unmatched. CDR3 in DNA: TGTGCCAGGGCCGGACAGGGCTCACTCTACAATGAGCAGTTCTTC. This codes for CARAGQGSLYNEQFF.

The rearrangement links TRBV6-4 to TRBJ2-2; no reliable D call. Germline CDR1 and CDR2: MRHNA and SNTAGT. This CDR3 is 13 amino acids long. With 4 bases removed from V and 5 bases from J, the gap between germline ends came to 8 bases. The CDR3 sequence is CASSADLTGELFF. CDR3 in DNA: TGTGCCAGCAGTGCCGACTTAACCGGGGAGCTGTTTTTT.

V and J are TRBV28 and TRBJ1-5; D call uncertain. The CDR3 totals 12 residues. Trimming removed 5 bases from V and 7 bases from J, with 9 bases in between. Germline lookup yields CDR1 MDHEN and CDR2 SYDVKM. The CDR3 DNA reads TGTGCCAGCAGTCCCCTCTGGCAGCCCCAGCATTTT. Translated, it gives CASSPLWQPQHF.

The chain couples TRBV12-3 or TRBV12-4 to TRBJ2-5, with D possibly TRBD2 on 5 matching bases. Trimming removed 3 bases at V and 5 bases at J, with 10 bases between. The CDR3 has 13 amino acids. CDR3 coding DNA: TGTGCCAGCAGTTTCGGTCAGCGGGAGACCCAGTACTTC. Translated: CASSFGQRETQYF.

The V gene is TRBV29-1, the J gene TRBJ2-3; the match to TRBD1 covers 7 bases. The germline V gene has CDR1 SQVTM and CDR2 ANQGSEA. This CDR3 is built from 13 residues. The V gene end was trimmed by 3 bases and the J gene end by 6 bases; junction bases not matched to a gene: 6. The CDR3 loop reads CSVDQPGQDTQYF. DNA of the CDR3: TGCAGCGTTGACCAACCGGGACAGGATACGCAGTATTTT.

V gene TRBV30 combines with J gene TRBJ1-2; 9 bases fit TRBD1. CDR1 GTSNPN and CDR2 SVGIG come from the germline V gene (reference sequence). Germline trimming cut 1 base from V and 0 bases from J; bases unmatched to any gene: 9. The CDR3 length is 17 residues. The CDR3 here is CAWSGMGQGATNYGYTF. CDR3 nucleotide sequence: TGTGCCTGGAGTGGCATGGGACAGGGTGCAACTAACTATGGCTACACCTTC.

This clone was seen a single time. This chain connects TRBV7-9 to TRBJ2-2, with unresolved D. V was shortened by 1 base and J by 3 bases, with 9 bases between the two germline ends. Germline V CDR1 and CDR2: SEHNR, FQNEAQ (reference sequence). This CDR3 has 15 amino acids. CDR3: CASSLVSGYTGELFF. The CDR3 DNA follows: TGTGCCAGCAGCTTAGTTTCGGGTTACACCGGGGAGCTGTTTTTT.

This clone has a handful of counts. The chain combines TRBV6-5 with TRBJ1-5; maybe TRBD1 (5 bases). Germline loops: CDR1 MNHEY, CDR2 SVGAGI. The V and J ends lost 6 bases and 2 bases respectively, with 14 bases between them. The CDR3 consists of 15 residues. The CDR3 nucleotides are TGTGCCAGCAGCACAGTTGGGGGGGGCAATCAGCCCCAGCATTTT. Translating it yields CASSTVGGGNQPQHF.

The V gene is TRBV7-6, the J gene TRBJ2-7, with a tentative D call TRBD2 (5 bases). The V end lost 4 bases, the J end lost 4 bases, and 17 bases lay between the germline ends. The CDR3 is 15 residues long. The germline gives CDR1 SGHVS, CDR2 FNYEAQ. CDR3 in amino acids: CASSSELDVVYEQYF. The CDR3 DNA sequence: TGTGCCAGCAGCTCGGAACTAGATGTAGTTTACGAGCAGTACTTC.

V usage is TRBV19 and J usage is TRBJ2-6; D possibly corresponds to TRBD1 (6 bases). Trimming removed 7 bases at V and 0 bases at J, with 13 bases between. The germline V gene encodes CDR1 LNHDA and CDR2 SQIVND (reference sequence). The CDR3 loop spans 16 amino acids. Here the CDR3 reads CASTLAGDSGANVLTF. The CDR3 nucleotides read TGTGCCAGTACCTTGGCAGGGGACTCTGGGGCCAACGTCCTGACTTTC.

The J gene is TRBJ2-5, the V gene TRBV6-2 or TRBV6-3; 8 bases are shared with TRBD2. V lost 6 bases, J lost 3 bases, and 9 bases stayed unmatched. This CDR3 region has 15 residues. In germline, CDR1 is MNHEY, CDR2 SVGEGT. In DNA, the CDR3 is TGTGCCAGCAGCCCGGGAGGAGCGGGAGAAGAGACCCAGTACTTC. This gives the protein CASSPGGAGEETQYF.

The V call is TRBV19, the J call TRBJ1-1; 8 nucleotides match TRBD1. The CDR3 sequence is 15 residues long. The junction had 10 bases not matched to a gene; V was cut back by 6 bases and J by 4 bases. From germline, CDR1 is LNHDA and CDR2 SQIVND (reference sequence). CDR3 loop: CASRPHRGRATEAFF. As DNA, the CDR3 is TGTGCCAGTAGGCCACACAGGGGGAGGGCCACTGAAGCTTTCTTT. The full variable domain, rest sourced from reference TRBV19 and TRBJ1-1, is DGGITQSPKYLFRKEGQNVTLSCEQNLNHDAMYWYRQDPGQGLRLIYYSQIVNDFQKGDIAEGYSVSREKKESFPLTVTSAQKNPTAFYLCASRPHRGRATEAFFGQGTRLTVV.

CDR3 sequence: CAITGTGAHEQYF. Here the CDR3 DNA reads TGTGCCATCACCGGGACAGGGGCCCACGAGCAGTACTTC. The rearrangement joins TRBV2 to TRBJ2-7; 10 positions agree with TRBD1. The V and J ends lost 10 bases and 5 bases, in that order; junction bases with no gene match: 8. This CDR3 has 13 residues. Germline V CDR1 and CDR2: SNHLY, FYNNEI.

This rearrangement joins TRBV4-3 to TRBJ1-1, with D perhaps matching TRBD1 (6 bases). This CDR3 is 16 amino acids long. With 0 bases removed from V and 4 bases from J, the gap between germline ends came to 15 bases. The germline V gene encodes CDR1 LGHNA and CDR2 YSLEER. The CDR3 DNA is TGCGCCAGCAGCCAAGAATCGACAGGAATCCTCACTGAAGCTTTCTTT. This gives the protein CASSQESTGILTEAFF.

The chain combines TRBV2 with TRBJ2-1; weak D call: TRBD1 (5 bases). Germline V gene data show CDR1 as SNHLY and CDR2 as FYNNEI. Deletions cut 7 bases from V and 5 bases from J, with 12 bases between. The CDR3 covers 13 residues. The CDR3 nucleotides read TGTGCCAGCACCAGGGATCCCAACAATGAGCAGTTCTTC. Amino acids: CASTRDPNNEQFF.

Here the CDR3 DNA reads TGTGCCAGCAGTGAAAACAGGGGGAGATCCTACGAGCAGTACTTC. Translated, it gives CASSENRGRSYEQYF. The chain carries TRBV25-1 and TRBJ2-7, with TRBD1 matching over 8 bases. The CDR3 runs 15 residues. V shed 2 bases and J 1 base; nucleotides not matched to a gene: 4. CDR1 and CDR2 (germline): MGHDK, SYGVNS.

This rearrangement joins TRBV5-1 to TRBJ1-2; D is possibly TRBD1 (6 bases). The CDR3 spans 13 residues. The V gene lost 4 bases and the J gene lost 3 bases, with 10 bases spanning the gap. In germline, CDR1 is SGHRS, CDR2 YFSETQ. CDR3 coding DNA: TGCGCCAGCAGCACCGGACAGCACTATGGCTACACCTTC. Translating it yields CASSTGQHYGYTF. Full variable domain (missing parts from reference TRBV5-1 and TRBJ1-2): KAGVTQTPRYLIKTRGQQVTLSCSPISGHRSVSWYQQTPGQGLQFLFEYFSETQRNKGNFPGRFSGRQFSNSRSEMNVSTLELGDSALYLCASSTGQHYGYTFGSGTRLTVV.

The chain couples TRBV4-2 to TRBJ1-2; TRBD1 might be the D (6 bases). There are 13 residues in the CDR3. Germline assignment: CDR1 LGHNA and CDR2 YNFKEQ. Trimming removed 3 bases at V and 8 bases at J, with 13 bases between. The CDR3 nucleotides read TGTGCCAGCAGCCAGGCGCAGGGGCACGGCTACACCTTC. Translation: CASSQAQGHGYTF.

The genes are TRBV24-1 and TRBJ1-2; D gene uncertain. The CDR3 runs 14 residues. From germline, CDR1 is KGHDR and CDR2 SFDVKD. V was cut by 2 bases and J by 4 bases, with 10 bases left in between. The CDR3 loop is CATSDWTVSYGYTF. The CDR3 coding sequence is TGTGCCACCAGTGATTGGACCGTCTCCTATGGCTACACCTTC.

The chain uses TRBV30 and TRBJ1-3; D unresolved. Germline V lookup: CDR1 GTSNPN, CDR2 SVGIG (reference sequence). The CDR3 consists of 14 residues. Trimming cost V 4 bases and J 2 bases, with 12 bases left between them. CDR3 loop: CAWKRDFAGNTIYF. CDR3 coding DNA: TGTGCCTGGAAACGGGATTTTGCTGGAAACACCATATATTTT.

The gene calls are TRBV7-9 and TRBJ2-7, with D possibly being TRBD2 (6 bases). V was cut by 1 base and J by 5 bases, with 15 bases left in between. The germline V gene encodes CDR1 SEHNR and CDR2 FQNEAQ (reference sequence). The CDR3 is made up of 15 amino acids. The CDR3 region is CASSLDGGSEHEQYF. The DNA for the CDR3 is TGTGCCAGCAGCTTAGATGGGGGGTCGGAGCACGAGCAGTACTTC.

This clone has ten or more counts. The CDR3 DNA is TGTGCCAGCAGTGTAGAGGGGTTAGGGTACAATGAGCAGTTCTTC. It is translated as CASSVEGLGYNEQFF. The chain carries TRBV2 and TRBJ2-1; D may be TRBD1 or TRBD2 (5 bases each). Trimming removed 4 bases from V and 4 bases from J, with 14 bases in between. Germline-derived CDR1 and CDR2 are SNHLY and FYNNEI. There are 15 residues in the CDR3.

The J gene is TRBJ2-5, the V gene TRBV7-2; 12 nucleotides line up with TRBD2. J was trimmed by 5 bases and V by 5 bases; bases with no gene match: 9. CDR1 SGHTA and CDR2 FQGNSA come from the germline V gene. The CDR3 sequence is 16 residues long. CDR3 in DNA: TGTGCCAGCAGCAGGCTAGCGGGGGGGCCGCTGGAGACCCAGTACTTC. It translates to CASSRLAGGPLETQYF. Filled out from reference TRBV7-2 and TRBJ2-5, the complete variable domain reads GAGVSQSPSNKVTEKGKDVELRCDPISGHTALYWYRQSLGQGLEFLIYFQGNSAPDKSGLPSDRFSAERTGGSVSTLTIQRTQQEDSAVYLCASSRLAGGPLETQYFGPGTRLLVL.

The chain is built from TRBV4-1 and TRBJ1-2; 9 bases are shared with TRBD1. This CDR3 is built from 16 residues. Germline values: CDR1 MGHRA, CDR2 YSYEKL. After removal of 0 bases from V and 4 bases from J, the junction contained 6 bases not matched to a gene. The CDR3 region is CASSQEYTGGTYGYTF. Here the CDR3 DNA reads TGCGCCAGCAGCCAAGAGTATACAGGGGGCACCTATGGCTACACCTTC.

The chain uses TRBV6-5 and TRBJ1-1; 8 bases line up with TRBD1. CDR1 and CDR2 (germline): MNHEY, SVGAGI. The CDR3 has 14 residues. The V segment lost 5 bases and the J segment 4 bases; nucleotides outside the gene matches: 6. The CDR3 DNA sequence: TGTGCCAGCAGTATAGGACAGGGAACCACTGAAGCTTTCTTT. Translating it yields CASSIGQGTTEAFF.

The chain joins TRBV28 to TRBJ1-2; D gene uncertain. With 3 bases removed from V and 5 bases from J, the gap between germline ends came to 13 bases. Looked up from germline, CDR1 is MDHEN and CDR2 is SYDVKM. The CDR3 length is 14 residues. The CDR3 DNA reads as TGTGCCAGCAGTTTCGGCGGGGTGGTGTATGGCTACACCTTC. Translation gives CASSFGGVVYGYTF.